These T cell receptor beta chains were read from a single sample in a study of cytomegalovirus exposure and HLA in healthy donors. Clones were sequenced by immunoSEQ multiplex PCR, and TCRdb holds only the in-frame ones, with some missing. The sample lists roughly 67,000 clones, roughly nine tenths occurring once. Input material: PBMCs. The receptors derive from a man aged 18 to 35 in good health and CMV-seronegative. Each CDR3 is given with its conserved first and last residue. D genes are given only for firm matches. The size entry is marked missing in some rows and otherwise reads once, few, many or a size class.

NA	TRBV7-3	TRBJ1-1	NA	CASSLKGGPVLNTEAFF	TGTGCCAGCAGCTTAAAGGGAGGCCCAGTCCTGAACACTGAAGCTTTCTTT
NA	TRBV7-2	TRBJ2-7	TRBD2	CASSLESGRAYEQYF	TGTGCCAGCAGCTTAGAAAGCGGGAGGGCCTACGAGCAGTACTTC
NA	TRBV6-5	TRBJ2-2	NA	CASSYPGDTGELFF	TGTGCCAGCAGTTATCCAGGGGACACCGGGGAGCTGTTTTTT
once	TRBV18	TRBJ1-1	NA	CASSPQPNTEAFF	TGTGCCAGCTCACCACAGCCGAACACTGAAGCTTTCTTT
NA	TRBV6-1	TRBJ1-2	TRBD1	CASSVQGTNYGYTF	TGTGCCAGCAGTGTACAGGGGACGAACTATGGCTACACCTTC
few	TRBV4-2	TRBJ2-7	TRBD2	CASSLSGLAGPYEQYF	TGTGCCAGCAGCCTTTCCGGACTAGCGGGTCCCTACGAGCAGTACTTC
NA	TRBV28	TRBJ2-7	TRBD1	CASSGTGPYEQYF	TGTGCCAGCAGTGGGACAGGGCCCTACGAGCAGTACTTC
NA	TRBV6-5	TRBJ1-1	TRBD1	CASSQKQGRAEAFF	TGTGCCAGCAGTCAAAAACAGGGGCGGGCTGAAGCTTTCTTT
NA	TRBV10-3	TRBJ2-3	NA	CAISDLGNGDRRNTQYF	TGTGCCATCAGTGACCTTGGGAACGGGGATAGGAGGAATACGCAGTATTTT
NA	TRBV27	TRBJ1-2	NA	CASSLMSGGRSYGYTF	TGTGCCAGCAGTTTAATGTCCGGGGGAAGGAGCTATGGCTACACCTTC
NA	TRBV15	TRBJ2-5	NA	CATSRDREGVETQYF	TGTGCCACCAGCAGAGATCGAGAGGGAGTGGAGACCCAGTACTTC
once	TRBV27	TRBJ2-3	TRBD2	CASSLTSGSFTQYF	TGTGCCAGCAGTTTGACTAGCGGGAGTTTTACGCAGTATTTT
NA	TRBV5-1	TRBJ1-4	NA	CASSPYDRFEKLFF	TGCGCCAGCAGCCCCTACGACAGGTTTGAAAAACTGTTTTTT
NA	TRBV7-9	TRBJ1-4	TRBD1	CASSLVAWTGDNEKLFF	TGTGCCAGCAGCTTAGTCGCTTGGACAGGGGATAATGAAAAACTGTTTTTT
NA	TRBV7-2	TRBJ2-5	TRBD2	CASSPGLAGVETQYF	TGTGCCAGCAGCCCAGGACTAGCGGGAGTGGAGACCCAGTACTTC
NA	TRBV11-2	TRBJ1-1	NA	CASSFRGTNTEAFF	TGTGCCAGCAGCTTCCGGGGAACGAACACTGAAGCTTTCTTT
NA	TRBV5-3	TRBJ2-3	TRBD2	CARSPPGTSGPTDTQYF	TGTGCCAGAAGCCCTCCCGGGACTAGCGGGCCCACAGATACGCAGTATTTT
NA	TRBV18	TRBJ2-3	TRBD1	CASSPPSGTGRTDTQYF	TGTGCCAGCTCACCCCCATCCGGGACAGGGAGAACAGATACGCAGTATTTT
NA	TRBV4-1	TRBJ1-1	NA	CASSQDGASREAFF	TGCGCCAGCAGCCAAGATGGAGCTTCCCGGGAAGCTTTCTTT
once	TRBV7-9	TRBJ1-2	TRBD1	CASSLGQANYGYTF	TGTGCCAGCAGCTTGGGACAGGCTAACTATGGCTACACCTTC
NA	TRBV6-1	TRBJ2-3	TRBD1	CASSEKGARGTDTQYF	TGTGCCAGCAGTGAAAAGGGGGCTAGAGGCACAGATACGCAGTATTTT
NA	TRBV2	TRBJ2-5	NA	CASSQYGSVPETQYF	TGTGCCAGCAGTCAATACGGGAGTGTTCCAGAGACCCAGTACTTC
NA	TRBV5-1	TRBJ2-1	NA	CASSPDMNQGYNEQFF	TGCGCCAGCAGCCCTGACATGAACCAGGGGTACAATGAGCAGTTCTTC
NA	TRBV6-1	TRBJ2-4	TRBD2	CASSQDGLAGVLTKNIQYF	TGTGCCAGCAGTCAAGACGGGCTAGCGGGAGTGCTCACCAAAAACATTCAGTACTTC
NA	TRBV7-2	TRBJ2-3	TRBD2	CASSLASSGRADTQYF	TGTGCCAGCAGCCTGGCCTCTAGCGGGAGGGCAGATACGCAGTATTTT
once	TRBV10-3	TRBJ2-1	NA	CAISGHGGQGPTYNEQFF	TGTGCCATAAGCGGACACGGGGGGCAGGGCCCAACCTACAATGAGCAGTTCTTC
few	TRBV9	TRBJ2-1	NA	CASSDPPSDEQFF	TGTGCCAGCAGCGACCCCCCATCGGATGAGCAGTTCTTC
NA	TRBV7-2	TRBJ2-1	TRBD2	CASSLSGGSKGAGEQFF	TGTGCCAGCAGCTTATCGGGCGGGAGTAAAGGTGCAGGCGAGCAGTTCTTC
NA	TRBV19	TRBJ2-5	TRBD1	CASRQGARETQYF	TGTGCCTCCAGACAGGGGGCGAGGGAGACCCAGTACTTC
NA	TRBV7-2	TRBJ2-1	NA	CASSLATLVSNEQFF	TGTGCCAGCAGCTTAGCCACCCTAGTCTCCAATGAGCAGTTCTTC
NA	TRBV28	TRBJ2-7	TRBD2	CASSLLAGGHYEQYF	TGTGCCAGCAGTTTATTAGCGGGAGGGCACTACGAGCAGTACTTC
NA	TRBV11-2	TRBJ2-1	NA	CASSLEGDRQPNEQFF	TGTGCCAGCAGCTTAGAAGGAGATAGGCAGCCAAATGAGCAGTTCTTC
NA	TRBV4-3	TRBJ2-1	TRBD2	CASSQAGRDYRPNEQFF	TGCGCCAGCAGCCAAGCTGGCCGGGACTACCGCCCCAATGAGCAGTTCTTC
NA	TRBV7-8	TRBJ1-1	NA	CASSFLGFGNTEAFF	TGTGCCAGCAGCTTTCTAGGATTTGGGAACACTGAAGCTTTCTTT
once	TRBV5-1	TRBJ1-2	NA	CASSLGGLDNGYTF	TGCGCCAGCAGCTTGGGAGGGCTTGATAATGGCTACACCTTC
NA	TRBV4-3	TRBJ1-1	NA	CASSQYNLGGLGNTEAFF	TGCGCCAGCAGCCAATACAACCTCGGGGGGCTGGGGAACACTGAAGCTTTCTTT
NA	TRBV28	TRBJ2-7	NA	CASSSPYEQYF	TGTGCCAGCTCCTCTCCCTACGAGCAGTACTTC
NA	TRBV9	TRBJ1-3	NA	CASSPSGNTIYF	TGTGCCAGCAGCCCTTCTGGAAACACCATATATTTT
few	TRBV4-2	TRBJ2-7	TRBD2	CASSLGTSGDSYEQYF	TGTGCCAGCAGCCTGGGGACTAGCGGAGACTCCTACGAGCAGTACTTC
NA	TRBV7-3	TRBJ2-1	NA	CASSSSMGGGSYNEQFF	TGTGCCAGCAGCTCGTCCATGGGGGGAGGCTCCTACAATGAGCAGTTCTTC
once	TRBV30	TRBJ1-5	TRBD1	CAWSGVRTGLGNQPQHF	TGTGCCTGGAGTGGAGTTAGGACAGGCCTTGGTAATCAGCCCCAGCATTTT
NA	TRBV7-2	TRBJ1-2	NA	CASSSQTGSTGYTF	TGTGCCAGCAGCTCGCAGACGGGTTCGACCGGCTACACCTTC
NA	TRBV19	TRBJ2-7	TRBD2	CASTGTSVSYEQYF	TGTGCCAGTACCGGGACTAGCGTCTCCTACGAGCAGTACTTC
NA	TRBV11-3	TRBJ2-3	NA	CASSRRAGYTDTQYF	TGTGCCAGCAGCCGCCGAGCGGGCTACACAGATACGCAGTATTTT
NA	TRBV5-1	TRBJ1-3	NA	CASSSGDTFSGNTIYF	TGCGCCAGCAGCTCCGGGGACACCTTCTCTGGAAACACCATATATTTT
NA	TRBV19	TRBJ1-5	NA	CASNIGGSYQPQHF	TGTGCCAGTAACATTGGGGGGTCTTATCAGCCCCAGCATTTT
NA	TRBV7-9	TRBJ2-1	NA	CASTHLMDEQFF	TGTGCCAGCACCCACTTGATGGATGAGCAGTTCTTC
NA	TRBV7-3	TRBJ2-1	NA	CASSEGHFQFF	TGTGCCAGCAGCGAGGGACATTTTCAGTTCTTC
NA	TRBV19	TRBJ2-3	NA	CATALKHTDTQYF	TGTGCCACCGCGTTGAAGCACACAGATACGCAGTATTTT
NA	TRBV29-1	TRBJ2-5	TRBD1	CSVHRGGETQYF	TGCAGCGTCCACAGGGGCGGGGAGACCCAGTACTTC